This TCR beta chain was sequenced in a study of a mutant IDH1 vaccine in newly diagnosed glioma. About the study: Every participant had undergone radiotherapy, temozolomide, or both before, and most underwent both. Study results and caveats: Shifts in the top peripheral T cell clonotypes seemed unrelated to pseudoprogression.

Measured with immunoSEQ multiplex PCR; TCRdb has only the in-frame clones, and not every one. The table includes tens of thousands of clones, 92% detected once. Time point denoted: baseline, week 1 (first vaccination visit). Sample treatment: pre-vaccination baseline after standard-of-care therapy. New WHO grade 3 or 4 astrocytomas that were IDH1-mutant and ATRX-lost had been found in donors. As to this clone: What it binds is not known.

This receptor was obtained from a man aged 18 to 35 with glioma. Material: PBMCs, obtained from a glioma patient treated with radiotherapy, temozolomide or both.

The chain's CDR3 is CASSLGLAPRSYEQYF. In nucleotides, the CDR3 is TGTGCCAGCAGCTTGGGACTAGCGCCCCGCTCCTACGAGCAGTACTTC. The genes are TRBV28 and TRBJ2-7; 10 nucleotides align to TRBD2. From germline, CDR1 is MDHEN and CDR2 SYDVKM. The CDR3 contains 16 residues. Germline trimming cut 6 bases from V and 0 bases from J; bases unmatched to any gene: 8.